The source of this T cell receptor (beta chain) is a study of T cell responses to AZD1222 COVID-19 vaccine. Study-wide results and limits: Variant regions that are unmutated are reportedly the target of nearly half of spike-specific TCRs. With two AZD1222 doses given, Spike-specific TCR breadth and depth both rose. Donors were largely white British and mainly female; clonal diversity was possibly underestimated.

With regard to this clone: Its antigen is currently unknown.

Sequencing used immunoSEQ multiplex PCR; TCRdb keeps in-frame clones, though not all of them. The sample includes 72,000 or so clones, approximately 86% seen only once; the top ten take 24%. The CDR3 covers 15 residues. The germline V gene encodes CDR1 SGHRS and CDR2 YFSETQ. The germline V and J ends were trimmed by 4 bases and 5 bases, with 15 bases remaining between them. Specimen: peripheral blood, collected on day 0 of AZD1222 vaccination. The source of this sequence is an adult in good health. J is TRBJ2-2 and V is TRBV5-1; D might be TRBD2 (6 bases). The CDR3 DNA sequence: TGCGCCAGCAGCAACCCCCTAGCGACAACCGGGGAGCTGTTTTTT. This translates into CASSNPLATTGELFF.